Presented here are 10 T cell receptor beta chains from one specimen sequenced in a study of liver allograft versus peripheral blood T cells. Study-wide background: Graft-liver T cell receptor repertoires were compared against recipient peripheral blood repertoires.

TCRdb reprocessed the reads with MiXCR, giving one entry per CDR3 protein. Here the sample spans 10,000 or so distinct CDR3 sequences, less than 20% being singletons. The receptors stem from a human patient who had a liver transplant. Some T cells may have come from the graft donor.

This clonotype has a handful of counts. The chain carries TRBV12-3 or TRBV12-4 and TRBJ1-1; maybe TRBD1 (5 bases). There are 15 residues in the CDR3. The V end lost 5 bases, the J end lost 3 bases, and 16 bases lay between the germline ends. The CDR3 here is CASSTSRDVYTEAFF. CDR3 bases: TGTGCCAGCAGTACCTCTCGGGACGTTTACACTGAAGCTTTCTTT.

This clonotype was recorded only once. This sequence joins TRBV20-1 and TRBJ2-1; 9 nucleotides line up with TRBD1. Germline V CDR1 and CDR2: DFQATT, SNEGSKA (reference sequence). There are 16 residues in the CDR3. DNA of the CDR3: TGCAGCTCCTTTAGCGGACAGGGGAGCTCCTACAATGAGCAGTTCTTC. Encoded protein: CSSFSGQGSSYNEQFF.

This clonotype was seen many times. The rearrangement joins TRBV5-4 to TRBJ1-1; tentative D call: TRBD1 (6 bases). Germline V lookup: CDR1 SGHNT, CDR2 YYREEE (reference sequence). The CDR3 sequence is 15 residues long. V was clipped by 0 bases and J by 5 bases, with 14 bases between them. CDR3 nucleotides: TGTGCCAGCAGCTTGGGGGGGGGCGCGGGAACTGAAGCTTTCTTT. Amino acid sequence: CASSLGGGAGTEAFF.

This clonotype qualifies as medium-sized. The gene calls are TRBV5-4 and TRBJ1-1; D is uncertain. The length of the CDR3 is 14 residues. Germline CDR1 reads SGHNT; CDR2 reads YYREEE (reference sequence). Trimming took off 4 bases at V and 2 bases at J, with 12 bases between the two ends. The CDR3 loop reads CASSRGEKNTEAFF. CDR3 bases: TGTGCCAGCAGCCGCGGGGAAAAAAACACTGAAGCTTTCTTT.

This clonotype rates as medium-sized. In nucleotides, the CDR3 is TGTGCCAGTAGTAACAGGGGTGAGGGCTCTGAAGCTTTCTTT. This sequence encodes CASSNRGEGSEAFF. The chain combines TRBV19 with TRBJ1-1; 7 bases are shared with TRBD1. V was pared by 4 bases and J by 6 bases, with 8 bases of the junction left unmatched. This CDR3 comprises 14 residues. Germline V lookup: CDR1 LNHDA, CDR2 SQIVND (reference sequence).

This clonotype is labeled as medium-sized. The CDR3 loop reads CASRGELNTEAFF. In DNA, the CDR3 is TGTGCCAGCCGCGGGGAGTTGAACACTGAAGCTTTCTTT. The chain is built from TRBV18 and TRBJ1-1; D is uncertain. CDR1 and CDR2 (germline): KGHSH, LQKENI. V lost 8 bases to trimming and J lost 0 bases, with 10 bases between them. The CDR3 has 13 residues.

This clonotype was seen at least ten times. The genes are TRBV27 and TRBJ1-1, with 9 bases identical to TRBD1. Per germline, CDR1 MNHEY and CDR2 SMNVEV (reference sequence). The V segment lost 4 bases and the J segment 3 bases; nucleotides outside the gene matches: 6. CDR3 length: 15 residues. CDR3 sequence reads: CASSSHRGQDTEAFF. DNA for the CDR3: TGTGCCAGCAGTTCACACAGGGGGCAGGACACTGAAGCTTTCTTT.

Judged by abundance, this clonotype is medium-sized (0.01 to 0.1%). V is TRBV6-1 and J is TRBJ1-2, with unresolved D. This CDR3 has 14 residues. V was clipped by 2 bases and J by 0 bases, with 7 bases between them. In germline, CDR1 is MNHNS, CDR2 SASEGT. CDR3 loop: CASSERRANYGYTF. CDR3 nucleotide sequence: TGTGCCAGCAGTGAAAGGCGAGCTAACTATGGCTACACCTTC.

The J gene is TRBJ1-2, the V gene TRBV12-3 or TRBV12-4, with D hard to call. The CDR3 contains 13 residues. V was pared by 3 bases and J by 0 bases, with 5 bases between. The CDR3 nucleotides read TGTGCCAGCAGTTTTCAAGCTAACTATGGCTACACCTTC. It specifies CASSFQANYGYTF.

The chain links TRBV7-9 to TRBJ2-1; 9 bases fit TRBD1. Gene TRBJ1-2 matches the end of the DNA better, so the J call may be wrong. This CDR3 spans 12 amino acids. Germline V gives CDR1 SEHNR, CDR2 FQNEAQ (reference sequence). The CDR3 loop reads CASSPGTGGYTF. Here the CDR3 DNA reads TGTGCCAGCAGTCCCGGGACAGGGGGCTACACCTTC.